This TCR beta chain was sequenced during a study of T cells expressing NK-cell markers. Turning to the study itself: Investigators obtained TCR beta repertoires from sorted CD3+CD56+NKG2C+, CD3+CD56+NKG2C- and CD3+CD56-NKG2C+ T cells. Seropositivity for HCMV was found in most of the eight sequenced donors, with one seronegative. Study-wide findings and caveats: Whether expanded NKG2C+ T cell clones were HCMV specific stayed uncertain.

In regard to this clonotype: The antigen remains undetermined.

The CDR3 sequence is 14 residues long. CDR1 is SQVTM, CDR2 ANQGSEA, per germline. Scientists made TCR beta cDNA using 5'RACE template switching with UMIs. TCRdb re-analyzed the 5' RACE reads; it lists each CDR3 protein once, without DNA. The sample has hundreds of thousands of distinct CDR3 sequences. The chain links TRBV29-1 to TRBJ2-1; TCRdb's assignment of TRBD1 cannot be checked, as there is no DNA. The sequenced sample consisted of blood T cells: a sorted CD56 or NKG2C T cell subset, CD4+ or CD8+ T cells, or bulk PBMC T cells (not recorded which). This sequence was found in a woman between 18 and 70 years old in good health. CDR3 loop: CSARGRGAYNEQFF.